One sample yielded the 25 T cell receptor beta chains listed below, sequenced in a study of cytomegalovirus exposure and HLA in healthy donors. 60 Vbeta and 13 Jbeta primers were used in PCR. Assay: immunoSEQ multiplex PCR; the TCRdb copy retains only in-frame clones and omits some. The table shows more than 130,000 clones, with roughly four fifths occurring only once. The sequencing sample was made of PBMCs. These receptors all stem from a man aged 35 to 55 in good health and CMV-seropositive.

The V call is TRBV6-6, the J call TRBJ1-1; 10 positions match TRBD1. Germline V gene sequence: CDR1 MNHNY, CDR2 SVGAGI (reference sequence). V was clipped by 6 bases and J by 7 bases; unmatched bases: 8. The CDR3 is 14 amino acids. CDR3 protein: CASRFQDRGSEAFF. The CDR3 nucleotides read TGTGCCAGCAGATTCCAGGACAGGGGGAGTGAAGCTTTCTTT.

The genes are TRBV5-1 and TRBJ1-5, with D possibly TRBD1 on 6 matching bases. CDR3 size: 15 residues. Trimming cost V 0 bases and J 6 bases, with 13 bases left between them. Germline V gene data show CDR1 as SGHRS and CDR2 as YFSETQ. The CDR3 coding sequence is TGCGCCAGCAGCTTGGGGTCAGGGGCTGCTCAGCCCCAGCATTTT. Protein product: CASSLGSGAAQPQHF.

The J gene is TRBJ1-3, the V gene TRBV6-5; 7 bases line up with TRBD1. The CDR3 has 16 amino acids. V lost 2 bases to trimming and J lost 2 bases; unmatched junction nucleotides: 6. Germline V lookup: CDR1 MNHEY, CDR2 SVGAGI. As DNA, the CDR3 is TGTGCCAGCAGTTACCGAGGGGGCGGGCCTGGAAACACCATATATTTT. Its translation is CASSYRGGGPGNTIYF.

The CDR3 nucleotides are TGTGCCAGCAGCACGGACAGGGTTCGGACAGATACGCAGTATTTT. Protein product: CASSTDRVRTDTQYF. The rearrangement joins TRBV7-8 to TRBJ2-3, with 8 bases aligning to TRBD1. The germline V gene encodes CDR1 SGHVS and CDR2 FQNEAQ. Trimming removed 5 bases from V and 3 bases from J; junction bases left unmatched: 7. CDR3 size: 15 residues.

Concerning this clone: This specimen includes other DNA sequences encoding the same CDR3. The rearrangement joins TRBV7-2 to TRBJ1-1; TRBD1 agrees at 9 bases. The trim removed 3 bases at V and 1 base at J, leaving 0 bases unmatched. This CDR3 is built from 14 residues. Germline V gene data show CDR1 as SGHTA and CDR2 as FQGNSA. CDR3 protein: CASSLDRGNTEAFF. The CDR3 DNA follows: TGTGCCAGCAGCTTGGACAGGGGGAACACTGAAGCTTTCTTT.

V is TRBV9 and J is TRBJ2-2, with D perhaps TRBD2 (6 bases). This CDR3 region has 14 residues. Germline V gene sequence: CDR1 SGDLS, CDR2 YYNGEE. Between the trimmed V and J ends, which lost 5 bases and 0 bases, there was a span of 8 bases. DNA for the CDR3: TGTGCCAGCAGTGCGGGGACGAACACCGGGGAGCTGTTTTTT. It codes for CASSAGTNTGELFF.

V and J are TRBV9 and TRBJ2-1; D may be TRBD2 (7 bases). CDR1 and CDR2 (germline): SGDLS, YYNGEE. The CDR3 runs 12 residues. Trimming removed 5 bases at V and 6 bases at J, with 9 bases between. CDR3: CASRGGGNEQFF. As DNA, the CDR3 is TGTGCCAGCAGGGGAGGGGGCAATGAGCAGTTCTTC.

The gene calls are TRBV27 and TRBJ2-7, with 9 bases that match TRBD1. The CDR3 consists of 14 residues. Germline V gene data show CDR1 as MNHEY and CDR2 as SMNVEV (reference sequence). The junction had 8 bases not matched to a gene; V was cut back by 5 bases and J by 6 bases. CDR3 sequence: CASSRTGDLREQYF. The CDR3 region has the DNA TGTGCCAGCAGTCGGACAGGGGATCTTCGCGAGCAGTACTTC.

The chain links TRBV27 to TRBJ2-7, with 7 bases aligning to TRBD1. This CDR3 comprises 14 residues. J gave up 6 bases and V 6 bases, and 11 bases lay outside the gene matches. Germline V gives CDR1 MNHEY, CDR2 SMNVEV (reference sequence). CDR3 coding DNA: TGTGCCAGCAGCTCCAGGGGGTGGAGGTCCGAGCAGTACTTC. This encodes CASSSRGWRSEQYF.

The CDR3 nucleotides are TGTGCCAGCAGTTACTCGATGGGCAGTCAGCCCCAGCATTTT. This encodes CASSYSMGSQPQHF. V usage is TRBV6-7 and J usage is TRBJ1-5, with no clear D. TRBV6-7 is recorded as an ORF, its role being uncertain. Trimming shortened V by 0 bases and J by 6 bases, and 9 bases separated the two germline ends. The CDR3 sequence is 14 residues long.

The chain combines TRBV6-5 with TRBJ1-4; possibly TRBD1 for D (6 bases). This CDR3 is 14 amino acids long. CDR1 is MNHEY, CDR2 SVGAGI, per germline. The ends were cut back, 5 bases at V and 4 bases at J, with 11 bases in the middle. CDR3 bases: TGTGCCAGCAGTCCACGAGGGGGTAATGAAAAACTGTTTTTT. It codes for CASSPRGGNEKLFF.

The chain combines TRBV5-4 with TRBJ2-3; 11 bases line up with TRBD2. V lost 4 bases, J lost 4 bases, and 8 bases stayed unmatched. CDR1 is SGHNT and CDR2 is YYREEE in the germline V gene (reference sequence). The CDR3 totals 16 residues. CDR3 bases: TGTGCCAGCAGCAAGGAACTAGCGGGGGCACCAGATACGCAGTATTTT. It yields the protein CASSKELAGAPDTQYF.

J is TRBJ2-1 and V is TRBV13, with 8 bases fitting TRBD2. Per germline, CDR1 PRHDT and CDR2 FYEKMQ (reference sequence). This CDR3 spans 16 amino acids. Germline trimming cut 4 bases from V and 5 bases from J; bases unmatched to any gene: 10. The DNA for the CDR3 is TGTGCCAGCAGCTCCTCCTTAGCGGGATCGCACAATGAGCAGTTCTTC. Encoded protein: CASSSSLAGSHNEQFF.

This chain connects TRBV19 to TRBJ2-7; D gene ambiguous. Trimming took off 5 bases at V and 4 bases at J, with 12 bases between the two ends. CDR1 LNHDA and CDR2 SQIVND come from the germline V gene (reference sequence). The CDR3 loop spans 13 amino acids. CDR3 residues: CASSSTPGYEQYF. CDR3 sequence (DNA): TGTGCCAGTAGTTCCACCCCAGGTTACGAGCAGTACTTC.

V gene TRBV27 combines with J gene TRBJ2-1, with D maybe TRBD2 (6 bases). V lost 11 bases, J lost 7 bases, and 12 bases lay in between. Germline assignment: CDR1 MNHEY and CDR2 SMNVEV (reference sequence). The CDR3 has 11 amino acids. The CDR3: CAAWGRNEQFF. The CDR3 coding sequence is TGTGCCGCTTGGGGGAGGAATGAGCAGTTCTTC.

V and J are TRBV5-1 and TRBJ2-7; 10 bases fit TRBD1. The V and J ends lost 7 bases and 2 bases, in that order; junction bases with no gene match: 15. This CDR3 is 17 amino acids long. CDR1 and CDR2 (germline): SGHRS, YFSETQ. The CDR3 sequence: CASGVVTGTGVPYEQYF. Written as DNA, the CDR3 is TGCGCCAGCGGGGTAGTGACCGGGACAGGGGTTCCCTACGAGCAGTACTTC.

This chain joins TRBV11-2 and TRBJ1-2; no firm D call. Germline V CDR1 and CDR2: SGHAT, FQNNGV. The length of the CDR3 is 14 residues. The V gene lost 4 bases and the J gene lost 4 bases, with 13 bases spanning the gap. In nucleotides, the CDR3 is TGTGCCAGCAGCTCCAATTTAGTCTCCTATGGCTACACCTTC. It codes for CASSSNLVSYGYTF. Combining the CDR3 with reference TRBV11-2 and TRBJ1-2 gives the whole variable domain EAGVAQSPRYKIIEKRQSVAFWCNPISGHATLYWYQQILGQGPKLLIQFQNNGVVDDSQLPKDRFSAERLKGVDSTLKIQPAKLEDSAVYLCASSSNLVSYGYTFGSGTRLTVV.

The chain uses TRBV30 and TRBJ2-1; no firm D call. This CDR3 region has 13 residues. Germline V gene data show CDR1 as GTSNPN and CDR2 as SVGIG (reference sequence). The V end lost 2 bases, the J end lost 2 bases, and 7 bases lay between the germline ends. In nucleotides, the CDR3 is TGTGCCTGGAGTTCGGGTCCCTACAATGAGCAGTTCTTC. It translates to CAWSSGPYNEQFF.

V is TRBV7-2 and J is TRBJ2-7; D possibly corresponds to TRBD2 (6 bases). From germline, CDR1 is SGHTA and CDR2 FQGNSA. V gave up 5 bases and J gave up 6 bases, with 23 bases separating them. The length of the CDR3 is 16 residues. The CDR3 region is CASSPGGKARTGEQYF. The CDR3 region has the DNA TGTGCCAGCAGCCCTGGGGGGAAGGCGAGAACGGGCGAGCAGTACTTC.

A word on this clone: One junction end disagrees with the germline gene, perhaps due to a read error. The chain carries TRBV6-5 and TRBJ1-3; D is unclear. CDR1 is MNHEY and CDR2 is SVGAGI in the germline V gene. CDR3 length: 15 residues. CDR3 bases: TGTGTCAGCAGTTATTCTCAGTACTCTGGAAACACCATATATTTT. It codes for CVSSYSQYSGNTIYF.

CDR3 residues: CASSRTGGLSNQPQHF. CDR3 sequence (DNA): TGTGCCAGCAGCCGGACAGGGGGCCTTAGCAATCAGCCCCAGCATTTT. The chain is built from TRBV16 and TRBJ1-5, with TRBD1 matching over 11 bases. V lost 4 bases and J lost 0; bases outside the gene matches: 2. The CDR3 consists of 16 residues. Germline values: CDR1 KGHSY, CDR2 FQNENV.

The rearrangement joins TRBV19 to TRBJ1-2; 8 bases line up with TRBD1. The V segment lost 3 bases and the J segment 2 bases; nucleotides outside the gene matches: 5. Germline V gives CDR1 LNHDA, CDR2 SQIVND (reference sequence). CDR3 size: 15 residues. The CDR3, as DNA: TGTGCCAGTAGTATCACACGACAGGGGAACTATGGCTACACCTTC. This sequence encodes CASSITRQGNYGYTF. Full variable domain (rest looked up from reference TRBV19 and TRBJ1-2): DGGITQSPKYLFRKEGQNVTLSCEQNLNHDAMYWYRQDPGQGLRLIYYSQIVNDFQKGDIAEGYSVSREKKESFPLTVTSAQKNPTAFYLCASSITRQGNYGYTFGSGTRLTVV.

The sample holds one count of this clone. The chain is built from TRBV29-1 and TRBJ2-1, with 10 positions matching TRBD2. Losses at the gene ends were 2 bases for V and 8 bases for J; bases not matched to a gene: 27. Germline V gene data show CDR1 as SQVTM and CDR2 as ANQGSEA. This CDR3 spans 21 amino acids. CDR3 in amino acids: CSVEWWSSGGTGYGPYDEQFF. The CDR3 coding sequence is TGCAGCGTTGAATGGTGGTCTAGCGGGGGAACGGGTTATGGGCCGTACGATGAGCAGTTCTTC.

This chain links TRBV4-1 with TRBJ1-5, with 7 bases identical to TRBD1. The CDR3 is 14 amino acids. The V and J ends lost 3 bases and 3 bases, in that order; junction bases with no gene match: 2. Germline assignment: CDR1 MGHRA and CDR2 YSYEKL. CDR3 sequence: CASSQTGFNQPQHF. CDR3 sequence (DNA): TGCGCCAGCAGCCAGACAGGGTTCAATCAGCCCCAGCATTTT.

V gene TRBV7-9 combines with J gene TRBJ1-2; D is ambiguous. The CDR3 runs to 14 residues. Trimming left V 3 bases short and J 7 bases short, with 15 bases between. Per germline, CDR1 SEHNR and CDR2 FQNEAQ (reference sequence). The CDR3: CASSFREITLGYTF. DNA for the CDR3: TGTGCCAGCAGCTTCCGGGAAATAACTCTTGGCTACACCTTC.